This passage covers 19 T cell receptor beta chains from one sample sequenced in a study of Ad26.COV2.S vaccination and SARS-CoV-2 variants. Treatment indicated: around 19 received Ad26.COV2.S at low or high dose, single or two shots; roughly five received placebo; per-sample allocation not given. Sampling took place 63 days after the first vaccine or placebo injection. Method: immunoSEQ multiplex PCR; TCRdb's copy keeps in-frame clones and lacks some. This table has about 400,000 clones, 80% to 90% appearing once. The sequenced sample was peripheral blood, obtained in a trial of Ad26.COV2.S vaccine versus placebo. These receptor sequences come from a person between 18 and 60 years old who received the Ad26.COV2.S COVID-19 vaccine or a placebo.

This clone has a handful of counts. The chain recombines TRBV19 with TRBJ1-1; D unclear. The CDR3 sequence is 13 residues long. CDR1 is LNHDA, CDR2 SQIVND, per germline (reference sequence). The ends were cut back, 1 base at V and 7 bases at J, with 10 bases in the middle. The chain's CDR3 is CASSIGGAGEAFF. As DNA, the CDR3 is TGTGCCAGTAGTATAGGGGGTGCAGGTGAAGCTTTCTTT.

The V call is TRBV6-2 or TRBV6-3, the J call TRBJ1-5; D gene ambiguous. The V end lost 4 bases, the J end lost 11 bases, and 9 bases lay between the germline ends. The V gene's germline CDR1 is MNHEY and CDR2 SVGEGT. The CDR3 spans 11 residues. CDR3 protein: CASSLAGAQHF. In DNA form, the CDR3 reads TGTGCCAGCAGTTTGGCCGGGGCCCAGCATTTT.

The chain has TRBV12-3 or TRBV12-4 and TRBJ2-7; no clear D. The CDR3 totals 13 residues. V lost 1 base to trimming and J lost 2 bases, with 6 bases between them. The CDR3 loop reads CASSLGPPYEQYF. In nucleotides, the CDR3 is TGTGCCAGCAGTTTAGGACCCCCCTACGAGCAGTACTTC.

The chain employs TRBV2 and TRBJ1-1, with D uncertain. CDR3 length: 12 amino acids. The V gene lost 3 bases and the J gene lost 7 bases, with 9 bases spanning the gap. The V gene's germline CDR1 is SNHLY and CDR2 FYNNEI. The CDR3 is CASSETGNEAFF. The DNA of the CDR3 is TGTGCCAGCAGTGAGACGGGGAATGAAGCTTTCTTT. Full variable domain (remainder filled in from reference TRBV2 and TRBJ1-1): EPEVTQTPSHQVTQMGQEVILRCVPISNHLYFYWYRQILGQKVEFLVSFYNNEISEKSEIFDDQFSVERPDGSNFTLKIRSTKLEDSAMYFCASSETGNEAFFGQGTRLTVV.

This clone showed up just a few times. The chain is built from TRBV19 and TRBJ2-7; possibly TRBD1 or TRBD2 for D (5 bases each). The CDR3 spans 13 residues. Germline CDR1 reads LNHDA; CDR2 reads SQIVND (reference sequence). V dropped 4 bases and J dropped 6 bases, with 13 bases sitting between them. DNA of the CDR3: TGTGCCAGTAGTACGGGACGGAAAACCGAGCAGTACTTC. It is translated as CASSTGRKTEQYF. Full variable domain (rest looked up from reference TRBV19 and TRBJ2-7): DGGITQSPKYLFRKEGQNVTLSCEQNLNHDAMYWYRQDPGQGLRLIYYSQIVNDFQKGDIAEGYSVSREKKESFPLTVTSAQKNPTAFYLCASSTGRKTEQYFGPGTRLTVT.

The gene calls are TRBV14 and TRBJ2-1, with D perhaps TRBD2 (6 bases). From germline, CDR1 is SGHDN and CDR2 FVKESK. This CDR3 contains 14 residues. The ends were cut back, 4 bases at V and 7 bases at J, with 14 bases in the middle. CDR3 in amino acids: CASSRRLAWNEQFF. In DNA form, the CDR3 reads TGTGCCAGCAGCCGGAGGCTAGCGTGGAATGAGCAGTTCTTC.

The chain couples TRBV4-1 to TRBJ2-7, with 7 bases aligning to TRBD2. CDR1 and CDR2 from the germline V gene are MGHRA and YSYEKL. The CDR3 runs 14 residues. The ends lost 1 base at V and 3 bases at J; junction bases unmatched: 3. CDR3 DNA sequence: TGCGCCAGCAGCCAAGGCCTAGCGGACTACGAGCAGTACTTC. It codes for CASSQGLADYEQYF.

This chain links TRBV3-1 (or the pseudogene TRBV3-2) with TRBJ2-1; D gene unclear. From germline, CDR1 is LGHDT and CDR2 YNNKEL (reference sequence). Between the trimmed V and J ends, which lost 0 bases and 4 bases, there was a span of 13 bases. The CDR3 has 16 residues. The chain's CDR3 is CASSQDSTPTYNEQFF. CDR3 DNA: TGTGCCAGCAGCCAAGACTCCACTCCCACTTACAATGAGCAGTTCTTC.

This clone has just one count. For the CDR3, the DNA is TGTGCCAGCAGCCACCCCGGTGGGGACAGACCCTACGAGCAGTACTTC. Translating gives CASSHPGGDRPYEQYF. The chain employs TRBV21-1 and TRBJ2-7; the listed D gene, TRBD1, was not tested against the DNA. TRBV21-1 is classified as a pseudogene. The CDR3 length is 16 residues.

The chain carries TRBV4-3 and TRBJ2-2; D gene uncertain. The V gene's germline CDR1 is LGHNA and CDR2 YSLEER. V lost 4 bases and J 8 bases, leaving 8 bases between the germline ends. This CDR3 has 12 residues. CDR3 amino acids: CASSPRSGELFF. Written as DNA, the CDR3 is TGCGCCAGCAGCCCCCGATCGGGGGAGCTGTTTTTT.

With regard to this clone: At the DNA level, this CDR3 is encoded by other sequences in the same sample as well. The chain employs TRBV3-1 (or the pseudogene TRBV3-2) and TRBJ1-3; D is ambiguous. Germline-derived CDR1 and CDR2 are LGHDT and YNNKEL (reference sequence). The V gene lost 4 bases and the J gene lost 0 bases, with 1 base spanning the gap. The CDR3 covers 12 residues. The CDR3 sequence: CASSLSGNTIYF. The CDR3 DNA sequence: TGTGCCAGCAGCCTCTCTGGAAACACCATATATTTT.

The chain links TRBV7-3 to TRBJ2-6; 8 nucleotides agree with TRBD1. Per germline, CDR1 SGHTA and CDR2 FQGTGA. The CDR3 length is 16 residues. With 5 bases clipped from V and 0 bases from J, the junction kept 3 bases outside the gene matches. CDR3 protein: CASSRTGTSGANVLTF. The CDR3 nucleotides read TGTGCCAGCAGCCGGACAGGGACCTCTGGGGCCAACGTCCTGACTTTC.

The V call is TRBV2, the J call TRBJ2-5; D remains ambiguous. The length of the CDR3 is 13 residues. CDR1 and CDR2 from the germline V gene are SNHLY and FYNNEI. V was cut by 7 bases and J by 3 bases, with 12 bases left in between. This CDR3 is CASIDMGEETQYF. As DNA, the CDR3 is TGTGCCAGCATTGATATGGGTGAAGAGACCCAGTACTTC. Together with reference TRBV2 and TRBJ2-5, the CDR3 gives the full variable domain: EPEVTQTPSHQVTQMGQEVILRCVPISNHLYFYWYRQILGQKVEFLVSFYNNEISEKSEIFDDQFSVERPDGSNFTLKIRSTKLEDSAMYFCASIDMGEETQYFGPGTRLLVL.

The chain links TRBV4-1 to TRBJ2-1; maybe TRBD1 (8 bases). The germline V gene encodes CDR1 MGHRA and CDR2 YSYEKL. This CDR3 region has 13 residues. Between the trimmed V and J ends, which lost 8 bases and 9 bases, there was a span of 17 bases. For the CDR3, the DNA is TGCGCCAGCCACGGGACAGGCGGGGGTGAGCAGTTCTTC. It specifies CASHGTGGGEQFF.

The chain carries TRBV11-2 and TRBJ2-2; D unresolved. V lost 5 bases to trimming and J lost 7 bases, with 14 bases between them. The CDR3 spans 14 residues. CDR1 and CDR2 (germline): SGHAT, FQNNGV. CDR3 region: CASSHVRWDGELFF. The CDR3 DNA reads TGTGCCAGCAGCCACGTCCGGTGGGACGGGGAGCTGTTTTTT. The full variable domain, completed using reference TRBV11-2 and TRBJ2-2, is EAGVAQSPRYKIIEKRQSVAFWCNPISGHATLYWYQQILGQGPKLLIQFQNNGVVDDSQLPKDRFSAERLKGVDSTLKIQPAKLEDSAVYLCASSHVRWDGELFFGEGSRLTVL.

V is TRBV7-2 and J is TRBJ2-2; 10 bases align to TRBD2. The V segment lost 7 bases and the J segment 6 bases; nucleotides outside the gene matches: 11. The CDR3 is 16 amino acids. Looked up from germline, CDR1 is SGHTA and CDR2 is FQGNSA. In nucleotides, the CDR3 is TGTGCCAGCACCCCCTATAAGCGGGGGGGCTCCGGGGAGCTGTTTTTT. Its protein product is CASTPYKRGGSGELFF.

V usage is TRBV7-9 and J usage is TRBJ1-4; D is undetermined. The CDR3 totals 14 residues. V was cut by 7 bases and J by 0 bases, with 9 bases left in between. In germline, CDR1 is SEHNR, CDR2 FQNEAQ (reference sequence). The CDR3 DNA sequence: TGTGCCAGCACCTTGACATCAACTAATGAAAAACTGTTTTTT. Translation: CASTLTSTNEKLFF.

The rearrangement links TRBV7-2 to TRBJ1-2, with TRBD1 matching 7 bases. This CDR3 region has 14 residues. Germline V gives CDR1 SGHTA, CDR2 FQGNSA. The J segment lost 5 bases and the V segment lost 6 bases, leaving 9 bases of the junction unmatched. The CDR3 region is CASSKGTESYGYTF. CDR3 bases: TGTGCCAGCAGTAAAGGGACAGAGAGTTATGGCTACACCTTC.

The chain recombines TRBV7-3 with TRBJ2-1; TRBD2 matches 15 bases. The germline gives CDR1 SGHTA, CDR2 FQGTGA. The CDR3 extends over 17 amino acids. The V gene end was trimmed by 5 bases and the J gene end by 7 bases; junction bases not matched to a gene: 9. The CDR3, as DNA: TGTGCCAGCAGCCCCCCCCGTGGGACTAGCGGGAGGAATGAGCAGTTCTTC. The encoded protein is CASSPPRGTSGRNEQFF.